The 3 T cell receptor beta chains below were found in one sample sequenced in a study of shared clonotypes between healthy human individuals. Measured with immunoSEQ multiplex PCR; TCRdb has only the in-frame clones, and not every one. The top ten hold approximately 1.5% of the sample, which has under 1,100,000 clones, about 76% seen once. The sample taken for sequencing was memory CD4+ T cells sorted from blood. Subset defined: CD45RA-negative fraction. All receptors come from a young man in good health.

This rearrangement joins TRBV18 to TRBJ2-7; perhaps TRBD1 as D (6 bases). The CDR3 sequence is 15 residues long. The V end lost 2 bases, the J end lost 4 bases, and 15 bases lay between the germline ends. CDR1 is KGHSH and CDR2 is LQKENI in the germline V gene. The CDR3 loop reads CASSPSFGQIYEQYF. The CDR3 nucleotides read TGTGCCAGCTCACCATCGTTCGGACAGATTTACGAGCAGTACTTC.

The chain uses TRBV18 and TRBJ1-3, with D possibly being TRBD1 (5 bases). CDR3 length: 15 amino acids. Per germline, CDR1 KGHSH and CDR2 LQKENI. Trimming stripped 3 bases from V and 1 base from J, with 10 bases between. CDR3 loop: CASSPVAGSGNTIYF. In nucleotides, the CDR3 is TGTGCCAGCTCACCTGTTGCAGGGTCTGGAAACACCATATATTTT.

J is TRBJ1-1 and V is TRBV25-1; the D gene is possibly TRBD1 (5 bases). The CDR3 has 16 amino acids. From germline, CDR1 is MGHDK and CDR2 SYGVNS. The V and J ends lost 1 base and 4 bases respectively, with 16 bases between them. DNA of the CDR3: TGTGCCAGCAGTGAATTCACGGCCGGGGGACCCACTGAAGCTTTCTTT. Its protein product is CASSEFTAGGPTEAFF.